One sample yielded the 24 T cell receptor beta chains listed below, sequenced in a study of breast tumors, draining lymph nodes, adjacent tissues. TCRdb ran MiXCR on the multiplex PCR reads and lists one entry per CDR3 protein. The sample holds approximately 180,000 distinct CDR3 sequences, around 35% seen once. Axillary draining lymph nodes of breast cancer patients supplied the node samples. Sequences were obtained from axillary lymph node tissue. Receptors originate from a female donor with breast cancer. Some clones in this sample may be carry-over from other donors' samples.

About this clonotype itself: A read error may account for a junction end that differs from germline. The J gene is TRBJ2-5, the V gene TRBV7-9; 9 nucleotides match TRBD2. Germline V gene sequence: CDR1 SEHNR, CDR2 FQNEAQ (reference sequence). The CDR3 is 16 amino acids. CDR3 sequence: CASSPRGGPYQEAQYF. DNA for the CDR3: TGTGCCAGCAGCCCGCGGGGGGGGCCGTACCAAGAGGCCCAGTACTTC.

This clonotype was found many times. The chain employs TRBV27 and TRBJ1-3; weak D call: TRBD1 (5 bases). The germline V gene encodes CDR1 MNHEY and CDR2 SMNVEV (reference sequence). V lost 5 bases to trimming and J lost 4 bases, with 18 bases between them. The CDR3 covers 16 residues. The CDR3 DNA reads TGTGCCAGCAGTATAACCGGGACGGGAGGGGGAAACACCATATATTTT. This translates into CASSITGTGGGNTIYF.

This clonotype was recorded at least ten times. The rearrangement joins TRBV28 to TRBJ1-5; 9 nucleotides agree with TRBD1. The CDR3 sequence is 17 residues long. Germline trimming cut 4 bases from V and 3 bases from J; bases unmatched to any gene: 10. Germline CDR1 reads MDHEN; CDR2 reads SYDVKM. The CDR3 sequence: CASSYLRTGDSNQPQHF. In DNA form, the CDR3 reads TGTGCCAGCAGTTACCTGAGGACAGGGGATTCCAATCAGCCCCAGCATTTT.

This clonotype was observed at least ten times. A much larger clone is a single base away; this may be a read error. This chain uses TRBV20-1 with TRBJ1-2; D is possibly TRBD1 (6 bases). The germline V gene has CDR1 DFQATT and CDR2 SNEGSKA (reference sequence). The CDR3 has 13 residues. CDR3 protein: CRGTGAGYYAYTF. CDR3 coding DNA: TGCAGGGGGACGGGGGCTGGGTACTATGCCTACACCTTC.

This clonotype has at least ten counts. The genes are TRBV19 and TRBJ2-1, with D perhaps given as TRBD1 or TRBD2 (5 bases each). CDR1 and CDR2 from the germline V gene are LNHDA and SQIVND (reference sequence). CDR3 length: 16 residues. The germline V and J ends were trimmed by 3 bases and 7 bases, with 19 bases remaining between them. DNA of the CDR3: TGTGCCAGTAGTATGTATGGGCAGGTAGAGGGGAATGAGCAGTTCTTC. This codes for CASSMYGQVEGNEQFF.

This clonotype was seen once. J is TRBJ1-4 and V is TRBV20-1; a possible D gene is TRBD1 (5 bases). V lost 7 bases and J lost 5, with 11 bases in between. The germline CDR1 and CDR2 sequences are DFQATT and SNEGSKA (reference sequence). The length of the CDR3 is 12 residues. CDR3 DNA: TGCAGTGGAGACAGCGTGAATGAAAAACTGTTTTTT. Residues: CSGDSVNEKLFF.

This clonotype appeared many times. CDR3 DNA: TGCGCCAGCAGCCTGGCCAGGGCCTACGAGCAGTACTTC. This codes for CASSLARAYEQYF. The chain couples TRBV5-1 to TRBJ2-7; D possibly corresponds to TRBD1 (5 bases). The CDR3 length is 13 residues. CDR1 and CDR2 from the germline V gene are SGHRS and YFSETQ. The V end was cut by 4 bases, the J end by 2 bases, with 10 bases between.

This clonotype was counted between two and nine times. This may be a read error: a much more frequent sequence differs by one nucleotide. The DNA for the CDR3 is TGCAGTGCTAGAGATGTGACAGGGGGCTCCGAGCAGTACTTC. Amino acids: CSARDVTGGSEQYF. The chain recombines TRBV20-1 with TRBJ2-7; 10 bases agree with TRBD1. The CDR3 extends over 14 amino acids. J was trimmed by 6 bases and V by 0 bases; bases with no gene match: 5. The V gene's germline CDR1 is DFQATT and CDR2 SNEGSKA (reference sequence).

In this sample, this clonotype turned up many times. The chain couples TRBV28 to TRBJ1-5; D uncertain. Trimming stripped 7 bases from V and 2 bases from J, with 18 bases between. The germline CDR1 and CDR2 sequences are MDHEN and SYDVKM. CDR3 length: 16 amino acids. The CDR3 sequence is CASTPAVAARNQPQHF. DNA of the CDR3: TGTGCCAGCACCCCGGCGGTAGCGGCTCGCAATCAGCCCCAGCATTTT.

The chain joins TRBV12-3 or TRBV12-4 to TRBJ1-3; TRBD1 matches at 8 bases. V dropped 6 bases and J dropped 7; count of bases not matched to a gene: 8. The CDR3 consists of 14 residues. In nucleotides, the CDR3 is TGTGCCAGCAGATCTACAGGGGGGAGGAACACCATATATTTT. It encodes CASRSTGGRNTIYF.

At least ten counts were recorded for this clonotype. The chain uses TRBV7-3 and TRBJ2-1, with TRBD2 matching over 14 bases. After removal of 5 bases from V and 6 bases from J, the junction contained 6 bases not matched to a gene. Germline V CDR1 and CDR2: SGHTA, FQGTGA. CDR3 length: 16 amino acids. CDR3 amino acids: CASSKGLAGVGNEQFF. The CDR3 DNA reads TGTGCCAGCAGCAAGGGACTAGCGGGAGTGGGCAATGAGCAGTTCTTC.

This clonotype was seen repeatedly, ten times or more. CDR3 protein: CASSLNGGRNPTGELFF. The DNA of the CDR3 is TGTGCCAGCAGCTTGAACGGGGGCCGGAATCCCACCGGGGAGCTGTTTTTT. V and J are TRBV5-6 and TRBJ2-2; the D gene could be TRBD1 or TRBD2 (6 bases each). Per germline, CDR1 SGHDT and CDR2 YYEEEE. The V and J ends lost 1 base and 4 bases respectively, with 17 bases between them. This CDR3 has 17 amino acids.

With regard to this clonotype: The junction departs from germline at one end; a sequencing error may be responsible. V gene TRBV2 combines with J gene TRBJ1-4; D unclear. CDR3 length: 12 residues. In germline, CDR1 is SNHLY, CDR2 FYNNEI. For the CDR3, the DNA is TGTGCTAGCAGTGAAGCCCAAGAAAAACTGGTTTTT. Protein sequence: CASSEAQEKLVF.

This clonotype was counted at least ten times. V is TRBV19 and J is TRBJ1-2, with 7 bases fitting TRBD1. Germline CDR1 and CDR2: LNHDA and SQIVND (reference sequence). V dropped 11 bases and J dropped 2; count of bases not matched to a gene: 8. The CDR3 consists of 13 residues. The CDR3 here is CAVGGRDNYGYTF. The CDR3 region has the DNA TGTGCCGTAGGGGGCAGGGACAACTATGGCTACACCTTC.

This chain joins TRBV6-5 and TRBJ1-1; TRBD1 agrees at 7 bases. Trimming cost V 5 bases and J 1 base; bases outside gene matches: 10. The CDR3 is 16 residues long. The germline V gene encodes CDR1 MNHEY and CDR2 SVGAGI. The CDR3 loop is CASSMETNRGNTEAFF. The CDR3 bases are TGTGCCAGCAGTATGGAGACAAACAGGGGGAACACTGAAGCTTTCTTT.

The chain joins TRBV6-4 to TRBJ1-4, with D unclear. The CDR3 consists of 10 residues. Trimming left V 6 bases short and J 5 bases short, with 1 base between. Germline assignment: CDR1 MRHNA and CDR2 SNTAGT. CDR3 protein: CASSNEKLFF. CDR3 in DNA: TGTGCCAGCAGCAATGAAAAACTGTTTTTT.

Worth noting for this clonotype: This may come from a read error, since a much larger clone is one base off. The chain joins TRBV30 to TRBJ2-3, with 7 bases that match TRBD2. The CDR3 contains 14 residues. From germline, CDR1 is GTSNPN and CDR2 SVGIG (reference sequence). Trimming at V came to 5 bases and at J to 5 bases, leaving 10 bases not matched to a gene. The chain's CDR3 is CAWGVPGGVDTQYF. DNA of the CDR3: TGTGCCTGGGGGGTACCGGGAGGTGTAGATACGCAGTATTTT.

This clonotype was seen more than once but under ten times. This may stem from a read error, because a much larger clone lies one nucleotide away. V and J are TRBV9 and TRBJ2-1; TRBD2 agrees at 14 bases. The CDR3 runs 16 residues. The V gene's germline CDR1 is SGDLS and CDR2 YYNGEE. The CDR3, as DNA: TGTGCCAGCAGCCTTGGACTAGCGGGAGGCGACAATGCGCAGTTCTTC. Encoded protein: CASSLGLAGGDNAQFF.

This clonotype was detected ten times or more. The chain recombines TRBV12-5 with TRBJ2-6; 8 bases are a match to TRBD2. The CDR3 totals 17 residues. V shed 3 bases and J 0 bases; nucleotides not matched to a gene: 4. The V gene's germline CDR1 is LGHNT and CDR2 FRNRAP. CDR3 region: CASGFQREYSGANVLTF. The CDR3 DNA is TGTGCTAGTGGTTTCCAGCGGGAGTACTCTGGGGCCAACGTCCTGACTTTC.

The V gene is TRBV2, the J gene TRBJ1-2; TRBD1 might be the D (5 bases). Per germline, CDR1 SNHLY and CDR2 FYNNEI. Trimming removed 10 bases at V and 0 bases at J, with 12 bases between. This CDR3 has 13 amino acids. CDR3 nucleotides: TGTGCCAAAACACTACAGGCTAACTATGGCTACACCTTC. This gives the protein CAKTLQANYGYTF.

The chain uses TRBV28 and TRBJ1-6; no definite D call. This CDR3 spans 14 amino acids. The germline gives CDR1 MDHEN, CDR2 SYDVKM. The V end was cut by 11 bases, the J end by 7 bases, with 18 bases between. CDR3: CAGNSPGGNSPLHF. CDR3 nucleotide sequence: TGTGCCGGCAATTCCCCGGGAGGGAATTCACCCCTCCACTTT.

This clonotype appeared many times. The J gene is TRBJ2-1, the V gene TRBV2; D remains unclear. The V end lost 4 bases, the J end lost 0 bases, and 13 bases lay between the germline ends. The CDR3 is made up of 16 amino acids. Germline loops: CDR1 SNHLY, CDR2 FYNNEI. The CDR3 DNA follows: TGTGCCAGCAGTGGAAGAGGTCACCACTCCTACAATGAGCAGTTCTTC. Translation: CASSGRGHHSYNEQFF.

This clonotype appeared many times. The chain links TRBV12-3 or TRBV12-4 to TRBJ2-2; the match to TRBD2 covers 11 bases. The J segment lost 2 bases and the V segment lost 3 bases, leaving 2 bases of the junction unmatched. The CDR3 runs 16 residues. The chain's CDR3 is CASSFRLAGNTGELFF. The CDR3 DNA reads as TGTGCCAGCAGTTTCCGACTAGCGGGAAACACCGGGGAGCTGTTTTTT.

As regards this clonotype: Possible read error: a much larger clone is one base away. This chain links TRBV7-2 with TRBJ2-5; TRBD2 matches 12 bases. This CDR3 is 15 amino acids long. Germline V gene lookup returns CDR1 SGHTA and CDR2 FQGNSA. CDR3 bases: TGTGCCAGCAGGCTAGCGGGGGGGCTCTCAGAGACCCAGCACTTC. Its translation is CASRLAGGLSETQHF. Drawing the rest from reference TRBV7-2 and TRBJ2-5, the complete variable domain is GAGVSQSPSNKVTEKGKDVELRCDPISGHTALYWYRQSLGQGLEFLIYFQGNSAPDKSGLPSDRFSAERTGGSVSTLTIQRTQQEDSAVYLCASRLAGGLSETQHFGPGTRLLVL.